This TCR beta chain was identified in a study of radiotherapy plus CTLA-4 blockade in lung cancer. Study-level results: Together with interferon-beta, which increased in serum after radiation, early dynamic changes in blood T cell clones were reportedly the best predictors of response.

CDR3 length: 17 residues. Trimming took 1 base from V and 4 from J; bases not matched to a gene: 7. Per germline, CDR1 SEHNR and CDR2 FQNEAQ (reference sequence). This clone is deemed medium-sized. Antigen unknown. Patients with chemo-refractory metastatic non-small-cell lung cancer received focal radiation plus CTLA-4 blockade with ipilimumab. Clones were read by immunoSEQ multiplex PCR, and TCRdb kept only the in-frame ones, dropping some. The sample lists about 31,000 clones, around 70% occurring once. The V call is TRBV7-9, the J call TRBJ2-2; 9 nucleotides align to TRBD2. The clonotype originates from a human donor with non-small cell lung cancer whose response to radiotherapy plus ipilimumab could not be evaluated. Sequenced here: peripheral blood, sampled from a patient treated with radiotherapy plus ipilimumab. The CDR3 coding sequence is TGTGCCAGCAGCTTAGATGCTAGCGGGACCCGCACCGGGGAGCTGTTTTTT. It yields the protein CASSLDASGTRTGELFF.